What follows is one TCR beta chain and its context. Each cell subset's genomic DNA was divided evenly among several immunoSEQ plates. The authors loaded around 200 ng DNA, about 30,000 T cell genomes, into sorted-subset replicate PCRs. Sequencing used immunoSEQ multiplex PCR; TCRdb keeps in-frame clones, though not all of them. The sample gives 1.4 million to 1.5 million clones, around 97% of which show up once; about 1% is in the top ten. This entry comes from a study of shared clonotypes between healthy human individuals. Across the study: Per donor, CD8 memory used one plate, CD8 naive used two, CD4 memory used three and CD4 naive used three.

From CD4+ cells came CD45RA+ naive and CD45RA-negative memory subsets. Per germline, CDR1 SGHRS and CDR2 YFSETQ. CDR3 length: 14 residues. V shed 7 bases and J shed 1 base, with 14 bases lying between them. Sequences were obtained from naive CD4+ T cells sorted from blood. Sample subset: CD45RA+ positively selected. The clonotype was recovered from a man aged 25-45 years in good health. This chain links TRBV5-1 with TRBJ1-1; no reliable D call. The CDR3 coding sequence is TGCGCCAGCCGATGGGGAGCCAGGAACACTGAAGCTTTCTTT. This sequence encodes CASRWGARNTEAFF.